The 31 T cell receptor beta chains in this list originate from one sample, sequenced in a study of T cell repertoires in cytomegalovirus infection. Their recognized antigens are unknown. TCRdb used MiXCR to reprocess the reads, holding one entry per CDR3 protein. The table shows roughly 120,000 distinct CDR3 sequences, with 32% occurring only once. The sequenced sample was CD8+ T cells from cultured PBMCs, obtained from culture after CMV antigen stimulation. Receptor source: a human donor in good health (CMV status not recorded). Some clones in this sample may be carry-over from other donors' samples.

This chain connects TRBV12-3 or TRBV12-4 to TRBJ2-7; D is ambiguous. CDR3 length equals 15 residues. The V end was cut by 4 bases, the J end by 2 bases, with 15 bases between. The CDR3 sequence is CASSYSRTDTYEQYF. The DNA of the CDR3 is TGTGCCAGCAGTTACTCTCGGACCGACACCTACGAGCAGTACTTC.

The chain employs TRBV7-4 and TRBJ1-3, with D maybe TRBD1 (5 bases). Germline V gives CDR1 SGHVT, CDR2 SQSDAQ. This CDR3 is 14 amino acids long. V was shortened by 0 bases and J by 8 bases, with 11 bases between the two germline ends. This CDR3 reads CASSLAGRAYTIYF. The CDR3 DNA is TGTGCCAGCAGCTTAGCGGGACGCGCGTACACCATATATTTT.

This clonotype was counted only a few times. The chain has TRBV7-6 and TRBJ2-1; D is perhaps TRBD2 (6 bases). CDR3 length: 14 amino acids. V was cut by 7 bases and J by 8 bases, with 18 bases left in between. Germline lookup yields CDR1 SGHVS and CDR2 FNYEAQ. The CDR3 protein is CASTHYPGDDEQFF. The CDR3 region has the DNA TGTGCCAGCACCCACTATCCGGGGGACGATGAGCAGTTCTTC.

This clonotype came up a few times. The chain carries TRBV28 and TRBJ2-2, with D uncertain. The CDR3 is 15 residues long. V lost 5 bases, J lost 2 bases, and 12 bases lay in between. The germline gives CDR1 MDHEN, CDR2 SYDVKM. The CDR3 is CASSKPVFNTGELFF. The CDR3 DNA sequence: TGTGCCAGCAGTAAACCCGTATTCAACACCGGGGAGCTGTTTTTT.

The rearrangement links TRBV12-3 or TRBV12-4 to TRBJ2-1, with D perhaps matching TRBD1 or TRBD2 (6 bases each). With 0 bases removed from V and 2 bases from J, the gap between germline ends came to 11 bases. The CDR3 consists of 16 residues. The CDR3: CASSLALGGPYNEQFF. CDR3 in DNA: TGTGCCAGCAGTTTAGCTCTCGGGGGCCCCTACAATGAGCAGTTCTTC.

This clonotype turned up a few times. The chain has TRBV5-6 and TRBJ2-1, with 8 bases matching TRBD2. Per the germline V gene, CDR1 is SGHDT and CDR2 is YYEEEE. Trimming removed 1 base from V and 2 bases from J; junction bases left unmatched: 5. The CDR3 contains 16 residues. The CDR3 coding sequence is TGTGCCAGCAGCTTGAGGGCGGGGGGCCCCTACAATGAGCAGTTCTTC. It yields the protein CASSLRAGGPYNEQFF.

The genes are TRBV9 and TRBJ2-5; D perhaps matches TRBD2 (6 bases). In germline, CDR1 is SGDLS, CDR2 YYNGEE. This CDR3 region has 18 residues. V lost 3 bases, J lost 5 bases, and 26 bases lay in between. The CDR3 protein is CASSARITSGSFRETQYF. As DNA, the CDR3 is TGTGCCAGCAGCGCCCGGATAACCAGCGGGTCGTTCAGGGAGACCCAGTACTTC.

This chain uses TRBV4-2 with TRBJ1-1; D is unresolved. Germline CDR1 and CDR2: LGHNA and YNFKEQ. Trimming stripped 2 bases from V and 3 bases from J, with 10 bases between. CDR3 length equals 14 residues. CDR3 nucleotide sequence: TGTGCCAGCAGCCAAAGTAGAGAAGACACTGAAGCTTTCTTT. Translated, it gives CASSQSREDTEAFF.

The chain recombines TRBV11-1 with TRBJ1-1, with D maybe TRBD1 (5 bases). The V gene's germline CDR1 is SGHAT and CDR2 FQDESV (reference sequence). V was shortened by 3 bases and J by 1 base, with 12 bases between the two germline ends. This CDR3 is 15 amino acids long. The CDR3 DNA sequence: TGTGCCAGCAGCTTTCAGAGGGGATCGAACACTGAAGCTTTCTTT. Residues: CASSFQRGSNTEAFF.

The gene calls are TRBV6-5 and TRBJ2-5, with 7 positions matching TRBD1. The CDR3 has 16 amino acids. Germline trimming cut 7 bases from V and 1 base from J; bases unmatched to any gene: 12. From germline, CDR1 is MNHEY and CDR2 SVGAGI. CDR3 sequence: CASTLTTGDLQETQYF. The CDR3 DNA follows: TGTGCCAGCACCCTTACCACAGGGGACCTCCAAGAGACCCAGTACTTC.

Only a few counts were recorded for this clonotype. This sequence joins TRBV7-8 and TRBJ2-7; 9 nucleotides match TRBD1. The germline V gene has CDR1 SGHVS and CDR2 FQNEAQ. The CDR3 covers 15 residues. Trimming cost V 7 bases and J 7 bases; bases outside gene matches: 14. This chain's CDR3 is CASKLVQGASGEQYF. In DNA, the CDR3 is TGTGCCAGCAAATTAGTACAGGGGGCGTCGGGGGAGCAGTACTTC.

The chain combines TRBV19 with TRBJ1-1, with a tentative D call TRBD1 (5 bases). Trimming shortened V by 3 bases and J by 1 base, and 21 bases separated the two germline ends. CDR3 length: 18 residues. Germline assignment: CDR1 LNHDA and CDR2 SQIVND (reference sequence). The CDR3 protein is CASSIGTDVRGENTEAFF. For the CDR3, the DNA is TGTGCCAGTAGTATCGGGACGGATGTAAGAGGGGAGAACACTGAAGCTTTCTTT.

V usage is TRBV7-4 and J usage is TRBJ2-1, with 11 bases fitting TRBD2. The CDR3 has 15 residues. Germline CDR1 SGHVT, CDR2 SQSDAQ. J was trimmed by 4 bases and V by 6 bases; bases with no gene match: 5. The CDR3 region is CASSPPSGGYNEQFF. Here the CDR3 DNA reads TGTGCCAGCAGTCCACCTAGCGGGGGGTACAATGAGCAGTTCTTC.

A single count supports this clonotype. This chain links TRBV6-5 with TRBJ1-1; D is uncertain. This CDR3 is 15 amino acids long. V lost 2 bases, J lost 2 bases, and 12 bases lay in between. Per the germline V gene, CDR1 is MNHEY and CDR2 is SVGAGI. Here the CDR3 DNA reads TGTGCCAGCAGTTACAGTCGCGGAGGAAACACTGAAGCTTTCTTT. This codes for CASSYSRGGNTEAFF.

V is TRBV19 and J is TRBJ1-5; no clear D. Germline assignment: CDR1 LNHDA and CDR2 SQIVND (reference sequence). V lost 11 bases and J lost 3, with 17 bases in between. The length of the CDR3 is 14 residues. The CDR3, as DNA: TGTGCCGTAAACGCAAACCGCCCCAATCAGCCCCAGCATTTT. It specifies CAVNANRPNQPQHF.

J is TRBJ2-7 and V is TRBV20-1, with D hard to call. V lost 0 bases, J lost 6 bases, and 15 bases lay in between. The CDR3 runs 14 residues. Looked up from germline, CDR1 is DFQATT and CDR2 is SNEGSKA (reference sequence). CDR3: CSARDLSGTAEQYF. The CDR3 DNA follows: TGCAGTGCTAGAGATCTCTCAGGAACTGCCGAGCAGTACTTC.

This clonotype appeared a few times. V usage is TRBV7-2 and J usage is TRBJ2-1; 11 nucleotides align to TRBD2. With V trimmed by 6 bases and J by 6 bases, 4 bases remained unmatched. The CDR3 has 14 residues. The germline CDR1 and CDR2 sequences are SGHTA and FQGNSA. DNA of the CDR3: TGTGCCAGCAGTTTTAGCGGGGGGGCCAATGAGCAGTTCTTC. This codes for CASSFSGGANEQFF.

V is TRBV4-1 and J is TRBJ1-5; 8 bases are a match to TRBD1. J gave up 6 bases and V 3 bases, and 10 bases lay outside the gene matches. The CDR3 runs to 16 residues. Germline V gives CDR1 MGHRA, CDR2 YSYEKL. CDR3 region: CASSQDAGTGSQPQHF. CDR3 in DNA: TGCGCCAGCAGCCAGGACGCTGGGACAGGAAGTCAGCCCCAGCATTTT.

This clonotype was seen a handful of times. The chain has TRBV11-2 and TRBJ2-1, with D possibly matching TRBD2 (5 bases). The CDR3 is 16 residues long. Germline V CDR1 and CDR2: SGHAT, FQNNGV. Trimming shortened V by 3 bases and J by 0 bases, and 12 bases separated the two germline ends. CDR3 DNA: TGTGCCAGCAGCTTTAGCGCTCTAGGCTCCTACAATGAGCAGTTCTTC. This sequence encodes CASSFSALGSYNEQFF.

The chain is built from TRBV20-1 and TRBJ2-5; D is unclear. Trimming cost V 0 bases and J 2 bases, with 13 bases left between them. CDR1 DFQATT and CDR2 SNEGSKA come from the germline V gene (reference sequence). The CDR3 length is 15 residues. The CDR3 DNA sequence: TGCAGTGCTAGAGATATGAGTAGTTCTCAAGAGACCCAGTACTTC. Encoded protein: CSARDMSSSQETQYF.

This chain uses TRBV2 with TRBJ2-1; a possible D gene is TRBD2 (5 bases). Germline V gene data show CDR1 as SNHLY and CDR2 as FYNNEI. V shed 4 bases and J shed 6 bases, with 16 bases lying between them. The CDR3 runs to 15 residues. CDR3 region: CASSAGLAASNEQFF. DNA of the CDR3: TGTGCCAGCAGTGCTGGACTCGCCGCGTCCAATGAGCAGTTCTTC.

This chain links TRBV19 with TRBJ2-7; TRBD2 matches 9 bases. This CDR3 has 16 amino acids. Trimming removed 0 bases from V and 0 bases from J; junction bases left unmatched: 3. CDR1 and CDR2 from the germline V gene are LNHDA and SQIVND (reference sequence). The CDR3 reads CASSIDLAGSSYEQYF. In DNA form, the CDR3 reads TGTGCCAGTAGTATAGACCTAGCGGGGAGCTCCTACGAGCAGTACTTC.

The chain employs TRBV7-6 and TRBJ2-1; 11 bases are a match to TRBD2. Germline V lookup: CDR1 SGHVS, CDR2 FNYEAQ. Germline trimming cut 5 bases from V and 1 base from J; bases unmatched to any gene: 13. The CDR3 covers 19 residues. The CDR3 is CASSPRPGLADGSYNEQFF. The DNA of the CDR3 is TGTGCCAGCAGCCCAAGACCGGGACTAGCGGACGGTTCCTACAATGAGCAGTTCTTC. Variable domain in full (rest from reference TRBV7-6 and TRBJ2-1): GAGVSQSPRYKVTKRGQDVALRCDPISGHVSLYWYRQALGQGPEFLTYFNYEAQQDKSGLPNDRFSAERPEGSISTLTIQRTEQRDSAMYRCASSPRPGLADGSYNEQFFGPGTRLTVL.

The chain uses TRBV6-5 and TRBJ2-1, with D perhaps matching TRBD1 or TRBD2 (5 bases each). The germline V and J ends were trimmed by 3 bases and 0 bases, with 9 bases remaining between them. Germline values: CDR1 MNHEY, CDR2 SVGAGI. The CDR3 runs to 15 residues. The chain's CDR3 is CASSYGTSSYNEQFF. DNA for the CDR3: TGTGCCAGCAGTTATGGGACCAGCTCCTACAATGAGCAGTTCTTC.

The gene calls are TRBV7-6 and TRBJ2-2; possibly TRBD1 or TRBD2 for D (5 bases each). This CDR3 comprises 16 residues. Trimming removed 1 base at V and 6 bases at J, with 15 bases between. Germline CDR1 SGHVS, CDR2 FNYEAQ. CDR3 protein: CASSLVAGRKAGELFF. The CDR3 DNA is TGTGCCAGCAGCTTAGTCGCAGGGAGAAAGGCCGGGGAGCTGTTTTTT.

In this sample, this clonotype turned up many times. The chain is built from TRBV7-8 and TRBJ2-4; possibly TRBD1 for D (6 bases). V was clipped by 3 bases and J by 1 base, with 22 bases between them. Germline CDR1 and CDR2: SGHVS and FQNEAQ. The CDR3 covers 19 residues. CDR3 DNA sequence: TGTGCCAGCAGCTTTATCCCAATTGGGGCTCAGGGGGCCAAAAACATTCAGTACTTC. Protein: CASSFIPIGAQGAKNIQYF.

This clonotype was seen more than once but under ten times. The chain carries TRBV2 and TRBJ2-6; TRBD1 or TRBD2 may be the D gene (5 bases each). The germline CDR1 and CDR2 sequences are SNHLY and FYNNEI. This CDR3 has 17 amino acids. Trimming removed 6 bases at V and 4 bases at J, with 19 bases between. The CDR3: CASRGPGPEGGANVLTF. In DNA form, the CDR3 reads TGTGCCAGCAGGGGCCCTGGGCCCGAGGGGGGGGCCAACGTCCTGACTTTC.

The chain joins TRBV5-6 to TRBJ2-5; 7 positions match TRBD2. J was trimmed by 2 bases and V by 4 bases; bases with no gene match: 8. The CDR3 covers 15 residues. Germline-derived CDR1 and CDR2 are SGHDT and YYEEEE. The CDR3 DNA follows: TGTGCCAGCAGCAGGGTTGCGGGGGTACAAGAGACCCAGTACTTC. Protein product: CASSRVAGVQETQYF.

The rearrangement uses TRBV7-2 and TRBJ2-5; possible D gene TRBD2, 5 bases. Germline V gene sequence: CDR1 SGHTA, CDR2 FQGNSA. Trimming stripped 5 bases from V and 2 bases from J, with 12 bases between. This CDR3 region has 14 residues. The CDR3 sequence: CASSLRELQETQYF. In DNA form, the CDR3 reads TGTGCCAGCAGCCTTCGGGAACTACAAGAGACCCAGTACTTC.

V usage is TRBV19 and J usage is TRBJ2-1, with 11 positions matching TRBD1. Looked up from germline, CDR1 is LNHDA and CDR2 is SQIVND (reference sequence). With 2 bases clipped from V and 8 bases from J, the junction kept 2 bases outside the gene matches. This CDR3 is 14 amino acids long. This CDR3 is CASSIWTGGDEQFF. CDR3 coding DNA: TGTGCCAGTAGTATATGGACAGGGGGCGATGAGCAGTTCTTC.

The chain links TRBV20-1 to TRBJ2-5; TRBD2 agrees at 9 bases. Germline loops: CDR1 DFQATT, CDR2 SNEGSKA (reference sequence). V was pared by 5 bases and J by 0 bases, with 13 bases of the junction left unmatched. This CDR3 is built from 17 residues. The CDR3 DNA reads TGCAGTGCTTCCCACCCGACTAGCGGAGAGTACCAAGAGACCCAGTACTTC. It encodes CSASHPTSGEYQETQYF.